This is a list of T cell receptor beta chains from one sample in a study of technical replicates of blood from a few donors. Assay used: immunoSEQ multiplex PCR; TCRdb lists only in-frame clones, some missing. The sample includes almost 90,000 clones, approximately 93% of them seen just once. The specimen was T cells isolated from PBMCs. Receptors were obtained from a human donor in good health. Both conserved end residues are part of each CDR3. The D gene is left open where the match is weak. Clone size is not always given. Where it is, it says once, few, many or a class for expanded clones.

CASSLDPRGNEQFF | TGTGCCAGCAGCTTGGATCCTCGAGGGAATGAGCAGTTCTTC | TRBJ2-1 | TRBV7-3 | - | -
CASSQGTGPYEQYF | TGTGCCAGCAGTCAGGGGACAGGCCCCTACGAGCAGTACTTC | TRBJ2-7 | TRBV27 | once | TRBD1
CASGEDRGWAFF | TGTGCCAGCGGCGAAGACAGGGGGTGGGCTTTCTTT | TRBJ1-1 | TRBV28 | - | TRBD1
CASSPRTDYNEQFF | TGTGCCAGCAGCCCCCGGACTGACTACAATGAGCAGTTCTTC | TRBJ2-1 | TRBV7-2 | - | -
CASSQDDGSSYEQYF | TGTGCCAGCAGCCAAGATGACGGGAGCTCCTACGAGCAGTACTTC | TRBJ2-7 | TRBV14 | - | -
CASSQAGQNEKLFF | TGTGCCAGCAGCCAGGCGGGACAGAATGAAAAACTGTTTTTT | TRBJ1-4 | TRBV6-5 | - | TRBD1
CASSDVQGYGYTF | TGTGCCAGCAGTGACGTCCAGGGGTATGGCTACACCTTC | TRBJ1-2 | TRBV6-4 | few | -
CASSLTSGGGNIQYF | TGTGCCAGCAGCTTAACGAGCGGGGGTGGAAACATTCAGTACTTC | TRBJ2-4 | TRBV7-3 | - | TRBD2
CASSFSERTGDSYEQYF | TGTGCCAGCAGTTTCTCGGAGCGGACAGGAGACTCCTACGAGCAGTACTTC | TRBJ2-7 | TRBV28 | - | TRBD1
CASSTPRTGGKVNTEAFF | TGTGCCAGCAGCACGCCGCGGACAGGGGGCAAGGTGAACACTGAAGCTTTCTTT | TRBJ1-1 | TRBV7-6 | - | TRBD1
CASSSTGFEQFF | TGTGCCAGCAGTTCTACAGGGTTTGAGCAGTTCTTC | TRBJ2-1 | TRBV28 | - | -
CASSLGLGNTDTQYF | TGTGCTAGCAGCTTAGGGCTAGGCAACACAGATACGCAGTATTTT | TRBJ2-3 | TRBV7-7 | - | -
CASSPGDRGYGYTF | TGTGCCAGCTCACCGGGGGACAGGGGCTATGGCTACACCTTC | TRBJ1-2 | TRBV18 | - | TRBD1
CASSRRTGIQETQYF | TGTGCCAGCAGCCGGCGGACAGGAATCCAAGAGACCCAGTACTTC | TRBJ2-5 | TRBV5-4 | - | TRBD1
CASSQGLAAQETQYF | TGTGCCAGCAGCCAAGGACTAGCGGCCCAAGAGACCCAGTACTTC | TRBJ2-5 | TRBV5-8 | once | TRBD2
CASSFGDRGREQYF | TGTGCCAGCAGTTTCGGGGACAGGGGTCGCGAGCAGTACTTC | TRBJ2-7 | TRBV28 | - | TRBD1
CASSQVGTGELFF | TGTGCCAGCAGCCAAGTCGGTACCGGGGAGCTGTTTTTT | TRBJ2-2 | TRBV14 | - | -
CASSPPSGLNEQFF | TGTGCCAGCAGCCCCCCGTCGGGACTTAATGAGCAGTTCTTC | TRBJ2-1 | TRBV5-4 | once | -
CAGTGDEKLFF | TGTGCTGGGACAGGGGATGAAAAACTGTTTTTT | TRBJ1-4 | TRBV30 | - | TRBD1
CASSPTAGTGPIGTEAFF | TGTGCCAGCAGCCCTACTGCCGGGACAGGGCCGATAGGAACTGAAGCTTTCTTT | TRBJ1-1 | TRBV7-9 | once | TRBD1
CASDKTWGHLNTEAFF | TGTGCCAGTGATAAAACTTGGGGACACCTAAACACTGAAGCTTTCTTT | TRBJ1-1 | TRBV19 | once | -
CASSGQGIGTGELFF | TGTGCCAGCAGTGGACAGGGGATAGGCACCGGGGAGCTGTTTTTT | TRBJ2-2 | TRBV6-1 | - | TRBD1
CSVAGQGVQETQYF | TGCAGCGTAGCGGGACAGGGGGTCCAAGAGACCCAGTACTTC | TRBJ2-5 | TRBV29-1 | - | TRBD1
CASSIKRWDRDYEQYF | TGTGCCAGCAGTATTAAGAGATGGGACAGGGACTACGAGCAGTACTTC | TRBJ2-7 | TRBV28 | - | TRBD1
CASSVAGYPYNEQFF | TGTGCCAGCAGTGTAGCGGGGTACCCCTACAATGAGCAGTTCTTC | TRBJ2-1 | TRBV27 | - | TRBD2
CASSFSGAVGNQPQHF | TGTGCCAGCAGCTTTTCAGGGGCGGTCGGCAATCAGCCCCAGCATTTT | TRBJ1-5 | TRBV13 | - | -
CASSVGGGSVETQYF | TGTGCCAGCAGTGTGGGCGGGGGGTCGGTGGAGACCCAGTACTTC | TRBJ2-5 | TRBV2 | - | TRBD2